Below, 16 T cell receptor beta chains from the same sample are listed, as sequenced in a study of blood T cells in healthy people across ages. With a J-beta primer mix and a sample-barcoded 5' primer, a second PCR ran about 7 to 12 cycles. TCRdb independently ran MiXCR on the 5' RACE reads; one entry per CDR3 protein. The top ten clones hold 22% of a sample with hundreds of thousands of distinct CDR3 sequences, 58% of them seen once. Sequenced: blood. The source is a man aged 30 to 45 in good health.

This clonotype was recorded a few times. The chain combines TRBV5-5 with TRBJ2-7, with D possibly being TRBD1 (6 bases). V lost 3 bases and J lost 4, with 17 bases in between. The length of the CDR3 is 15 residues. The germline CDR1 and CDR2 sequences are SGHKS and YYEKEE (reference sequence). The CDR3 reads CASSSGPGHLYEQYF. The CDR3 DNA reads TGTGCCAGCAGCTCAGGGCCGGGACACCTATACGAGCAGTACTTC. The whole variable domain, filled in from reference TRBV5-5 and TRBJ2-7, reads DAGVTQSPTHLIKTRGQQVTLRCSPISGHKSVSWYQQVLGQGPQFIFQYYEKEERGRGNFPDRFSARQFPNYSSELNVNALLLGDSALYLCASSSGPGHLYEQYFGPGTRLTVT.

This sequence joins TRBV7-9 and TRBJ2-5; possible D gene TRBD1, 6 bases. The CDR3 totals 16 residues. The V end was cut by 5 bases, the J end by 1 base, with 17 bases between. The germline V gene has CDR1 SEHNR and CDR2 FQNEAQ (reference sequence). CDR3 loop: CASSPPGQIIQETQYF. The CDR3, as DNA: TGTGCCAGCAGCCCTCCCGGACAGATAATCCAAGAGACCCAGTACTTC. Full variable domain (rest looked up from reference TRBV7-9 and TRBJ2-5): DTGVSQNPRHKITKRGQNVTFRCDPISEHNRLYWYRQTLGQGPEFLTYFQNEAQLEKSRLLSDRFSAERPKGSFSTLEIQRTEQGDSAMYLCASSPPGQIIQETQYFGPGTRLLVL.

This clonotype was seen more than once but under ten times. V and J are TRBV3-1 and TRBJ1-6; TRBD1 aligns across 7 bases. The CDR3 length is 15 residues. Trimming removed 2 bases from V and 7 bases from J; junction bases left unmatched: 5. Germline loops: CDR1 LGHDT, CDR2 YNNKEL (reference sequence). CDR3 coding DNA: TGTGCCAGCAGCCAACCGACAGGGTGGAATTCACCCCTCCACTTT. It translates to CASSQPTGWNSPLHF.

This chain joins TRBV5-6 and TRBJ2-1; 10 nucleotides line up with TRBD2. Germline-derived CDR1 and CDR2 are SGHDT and YYEEEE. The CDR3 is made up of 17 amino acids. J was trimmed by 7 bases and V by 0 bases; bases with no gene match: 10. The CDR3 loop is CASSLGPSGSGGNEQFF. DNA of the CDR3: TGTGCCAGCAGCTTGGGGCCTAGCGGGAGCGGGGGTAATGAGCAGTTCTTC. The variable domain in full, with the rest retrieved from reference TRBV5-6 and TRBJ2-1, is DAGVTQSPTHLIKTRGQQVTLRCSPKSGHDTVSWYQQALGQGPQFIFQYYEEEERQRGNFPDRFSGHQFPNYSSELNVNALLLGDSALYLCASSLGPSGSGGNEQFFGPGTRLTVL.

The chain has TRBV3-1 and TRBJ1-2; D uncertain. The CDR3 runs to 12 residues. Germline V lookup: CDR1 LGHDT, CDR2 YNNKEL (reference sequence). The V end was cut by 3 bases, the J end by 8 bases, with 10 bases between. CDR3 coding DNA: TGTGCCAGCAGCCAGAGGCTGGGGGGCTACACCTTC. Translated: CASSQRLGGYTF.

Only a few counts were recorded for this clonotype. CDR3 sequence: CASSLQGAQWNEQFF. The CDR3 DNA reads TGTGCCAGCAGCTTACAGGGGGCGCAATGGAATGAGCAGTTCTTC. The chain carries TRBV7-2 and TRBJ2-1; 8 positions match TRBD1. This CDR3 contains 15 residues. The trim removed 2 bases at V and 7 bases at J, leaving 7 bases unmatched. The V gene's germline CDR1 is SGHTA and CDR2 FQGNSA. Full variable domain (outside the CDR3, taken from reference TRBV7-2 and TRBJ2-1): GAGVSQSPSNKVTEKGKDVELRCDPISGHTALYWYRQSLGQGLEFLIYFQGNSAPDKSGLPSDRFSAERTGGSVSTLTIQRTQQEDSAVYLCASSLQGAQWNEQFFGPGTRLTVL.

To note about this clonotype: The junction does not match germline at one end; this may be a read error. The CDR3 loop is CASSRGSRDTGELFF. CDR3 sequence (DNA): TGTGCTAGCAGCCGCGGTTCTCGTGACACCGGGGAGCTGTTTTTT. The chain employs TRBV7-7 and TRBJ2-2, with unresolved D. CDR1 is SSHAT, CDR2 FNYEAQ, per germline (reference sequence). The CDR3 loop spans 15 amino acids.

The J gene is TRBJ1-1, the V gene TRBV7-4; D ambiguous. Per germline, CDR1 SGHVT and CDR2 SQSDAQ. Trimming stripped 1 base from V and 1 base from J, with 10 bases between. The CDR3 loop spans 15 amino acids. The CDR3 coding sequence is TGTGCCAGCAGCTTAGGCCGGACCCAGAACACTGAAGCTTTCTTT. Residues: CASSLGRTQNTEAFF.

This clonotype came up a few times. The chain recombines TRBV7-8 with TRBJ1-2; D possibly corresponds to TRBD1 (6 bases). The CDR3 sequence is 12 residues long. Germline values: CDR1 SGHVS, CDR2 FQNEAQ. V shed 1 base and J shed 12 bases, with 12 bases lying between them. The CDR3 loop is CASSLVGGGHTF. In DNA, the CDR3 is TGTGCCAGCAGCTTAGTTGGAGGGGGACACACCTTC.

The rearrangement links TRBV29-1 to TRBJ2-7; D gene unclear. V was clipped by 3 bases and J by 6 bases, with 15 bases between them. Germline-derived CDR1 and CDR2 are SQVTM and ANQGSEA. The CDR3 is 13 residues long. The CDR3 spells CSVEGSGSVEQYF. The CDR3 coding sequence is TGCAGCGTTGAGGGCAGTGGATCGGTCGAGCAGTACTTC.

CDR3 region: CASSGCRGGDEQFF. The CDR3 bases are TGTGCCAGCAGCGGTTGTAGGGGAGGGGATGAGCAGTTCTTC. This rearrangement joins TRBV9 to TRBJ2-1, with TRBD2 identical over 7 bases. This CDR3 contains 14 residues. Per germline, CDR1 SGDLS and CDR2 YYNGEE. After removal of 3 bases from V and 8 bases from J, the junction contained 8 bases not matched to a gene.

This clonotype was counted many times. The genes are TRBV2 and TRBJ2-7; D assignment may be TRBD1 or TRBD2 (5 bases each). The CDR3 runs 16 residues. CDR1 is SNHLY, CDR2 FYNNEI, per germline. Trimming cost V 7 bases and J 1 base, with 20 bases left between them. The CDR3 is CASIPASGTPSYEQYF. The CDR3 DNA follows: TGTGCCAGCATTCCCGCCTCCGGGACCCCTTCCTACGAGCAGTACTTC.

The gene calls are TRBV7-9 and TRBJ2-5, with a possible D match to TRBD1 (6 bases). The CDR3 contains 16 residues. Deletions cut 1 base from V and 5 bases from J, with 17 bases between. Germline CDR1 reads SEHNR; CDR2 reads FQNEAQ (reference sequence). The chain's CDR3 is CASSLGVQGSLETQYF. The CDR3 coding sequence is TGTGCCAGCAGCTTAGGAGTTCAGGGGAGCCTGGAGACCCAGTACTTC.

The sample holds a few counts of this clonotype. Here the CDR3 DNA reads TGTGCCAGCAGCTTAAGCTTTTGGGACAGGGAAGAGACCCAGTACTTC. Residues: CASSLSFWDREETQYF. The chain carries TRBV7-9 and TRBJ2-5; 9 bases match TRBD1. The CDR3 runs 16 residues. V gave up 2 bases and J gave up 3 bases; unmatched junction bases: 7. Germline CDR1 and CDR2: SEHNR and FQNEAQ (reference sequence).

V gene TRBV20-1 combines with J gene TRBJ2-3; TRBD2 might be the D (5 bases). The V and J ends lost 4 bases and 7 bases respectively, with 9 bases between them. Germline CDR1 is DFQATT and CDR2 is SNEGSKA (reference sequence). CDR3 length: 11 amino acids. DNA for the CDR3: TGCAGTGCTATTCGGAGGAATACGCAGTATTTT. Translation gives CSAIRRNTQYF.

This chain links TRBV4-2 with TRBJ1-1, with D uncertain. This CDR3 has 16 residues. V shed 3 bases and J shed 3 bases, with 17 bases lying between them. Looked up from germline, CDR1 is LGHNA and CDR2 is YNFKEQ. CDR3 residues: CASSHLRLDTDTEAFF. The CDR3 DNA reads as TGTGCCAGCAGCCATCTCCGTTTAGACACGGACACTGAAGCTTTCTTT.